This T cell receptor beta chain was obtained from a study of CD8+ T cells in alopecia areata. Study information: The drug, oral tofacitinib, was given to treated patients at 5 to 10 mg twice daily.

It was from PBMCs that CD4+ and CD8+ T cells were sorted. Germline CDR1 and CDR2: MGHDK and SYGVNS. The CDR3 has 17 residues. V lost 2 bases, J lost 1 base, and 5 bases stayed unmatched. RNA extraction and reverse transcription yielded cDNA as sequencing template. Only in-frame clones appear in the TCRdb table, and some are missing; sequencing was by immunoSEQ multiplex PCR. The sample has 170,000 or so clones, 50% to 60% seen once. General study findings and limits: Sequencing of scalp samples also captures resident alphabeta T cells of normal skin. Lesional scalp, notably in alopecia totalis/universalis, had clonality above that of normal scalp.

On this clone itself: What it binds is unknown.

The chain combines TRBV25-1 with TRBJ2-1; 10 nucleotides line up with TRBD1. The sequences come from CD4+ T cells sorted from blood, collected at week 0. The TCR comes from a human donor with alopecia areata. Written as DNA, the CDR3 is TGTGCCAGCAGTGAAGGGGACAGGGGCCTTTCCTACAATGAGCAGTTCTTC. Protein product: CASSEGDRGLSYNEQFF.